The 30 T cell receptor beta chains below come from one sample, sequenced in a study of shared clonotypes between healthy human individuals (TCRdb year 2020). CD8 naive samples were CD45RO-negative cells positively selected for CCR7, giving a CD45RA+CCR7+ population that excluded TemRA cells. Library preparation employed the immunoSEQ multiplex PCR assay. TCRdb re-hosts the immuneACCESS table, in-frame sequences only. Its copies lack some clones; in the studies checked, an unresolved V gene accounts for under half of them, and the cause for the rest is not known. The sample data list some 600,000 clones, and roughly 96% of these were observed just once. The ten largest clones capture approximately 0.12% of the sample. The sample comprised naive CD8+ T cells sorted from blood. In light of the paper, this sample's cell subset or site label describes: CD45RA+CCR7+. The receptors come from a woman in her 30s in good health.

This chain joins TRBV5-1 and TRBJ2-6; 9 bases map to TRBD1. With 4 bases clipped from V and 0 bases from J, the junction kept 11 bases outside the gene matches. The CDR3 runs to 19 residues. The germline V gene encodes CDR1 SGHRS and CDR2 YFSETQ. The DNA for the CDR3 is TGCGCCAGCAGCCAAGGACAGGGGCCAACAGCCTCTGGGGCCAACGTCCTGACTTTC. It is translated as CASSQGQGPTASGANVLTF.

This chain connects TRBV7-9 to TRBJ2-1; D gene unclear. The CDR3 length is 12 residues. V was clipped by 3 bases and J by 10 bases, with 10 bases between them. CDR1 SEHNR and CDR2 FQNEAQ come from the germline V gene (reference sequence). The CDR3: CASSFGVQEQFF. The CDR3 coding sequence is TGTGCCAGCAGCTTTGGGGTGCAAGAGCAGTTCTTC.

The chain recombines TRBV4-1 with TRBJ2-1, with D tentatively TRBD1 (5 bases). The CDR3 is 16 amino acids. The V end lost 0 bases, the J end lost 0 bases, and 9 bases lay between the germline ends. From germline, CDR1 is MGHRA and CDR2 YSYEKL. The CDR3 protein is CASSQDRADSYNEQFF. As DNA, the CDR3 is TGCGCCAGCAGCCAAGACAGGGCGGACTCCTACAATGAGCAGTTCTTC.

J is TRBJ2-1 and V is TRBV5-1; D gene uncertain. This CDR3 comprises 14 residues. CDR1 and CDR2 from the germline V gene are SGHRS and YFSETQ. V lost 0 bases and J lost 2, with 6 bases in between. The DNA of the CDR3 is TGCGCCAGCAGCTTGGATTCAACCTACAATGAGCAGTTCTTC. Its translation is CASSLDSTYNEQFF.

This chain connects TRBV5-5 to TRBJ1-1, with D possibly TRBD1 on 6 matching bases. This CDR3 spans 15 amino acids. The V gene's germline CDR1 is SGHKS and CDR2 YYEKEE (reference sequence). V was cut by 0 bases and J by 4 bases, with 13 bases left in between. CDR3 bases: TGTGCCAGCAGCTTGGGTTACGGGGGCCGCACTGAAGCTTTCTTT. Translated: CASSLGYGGRTEAFF.

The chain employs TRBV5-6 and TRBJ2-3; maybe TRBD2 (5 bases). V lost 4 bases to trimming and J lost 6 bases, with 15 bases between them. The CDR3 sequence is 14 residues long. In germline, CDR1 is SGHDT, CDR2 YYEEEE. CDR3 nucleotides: TGTGCCAGCAGCGCGGGCGGAGTACGGGATACGCAGTATTTT. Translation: CASSAGGVRDTQYF. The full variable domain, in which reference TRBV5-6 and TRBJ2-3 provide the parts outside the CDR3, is DAGVTQSPTHLIKTRGQQVTLRCSPKSGHDTVSWYQQALGQGPQFIFQYYEEEERQRGNFPDRFSGHQFPNYSSELNVNALLLGDSALYLCASSAGGVRDTQYFGPGTRLTVL.

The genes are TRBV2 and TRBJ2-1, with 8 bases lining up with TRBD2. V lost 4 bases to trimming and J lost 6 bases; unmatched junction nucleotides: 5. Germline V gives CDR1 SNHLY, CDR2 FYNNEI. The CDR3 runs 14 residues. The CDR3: CASSGSSGSNEQFF. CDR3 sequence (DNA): TGTGCCAGCAGTGGATCAAGCGGGAGCAATGAGCAGTTCTTC. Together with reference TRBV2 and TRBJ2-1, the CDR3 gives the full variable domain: EPEVTQTPSHQVTQMGQEVILRCVPISNHLYFYWYRQILGQKVEFLVSFYNNEISEKSEIFDDQFSVERPDGSNFTLKIRSTKLEDSAMYFCASSGSSGSNEQFFGPGTRLTVL.

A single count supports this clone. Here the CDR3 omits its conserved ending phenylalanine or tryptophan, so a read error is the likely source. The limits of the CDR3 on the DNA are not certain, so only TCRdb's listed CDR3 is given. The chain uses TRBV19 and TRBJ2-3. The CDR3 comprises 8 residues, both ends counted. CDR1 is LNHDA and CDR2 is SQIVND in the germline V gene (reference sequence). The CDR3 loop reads CASSSPLG.

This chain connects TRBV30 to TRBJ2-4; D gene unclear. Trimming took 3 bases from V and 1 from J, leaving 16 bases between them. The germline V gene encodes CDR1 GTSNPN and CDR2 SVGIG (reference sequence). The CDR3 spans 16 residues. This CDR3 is CAWSANGYGAKNIQYF. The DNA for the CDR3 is TGTGCCTGGAGCGCAAACGGATACGGGGCCAAAAACATTCAGTACTTC.

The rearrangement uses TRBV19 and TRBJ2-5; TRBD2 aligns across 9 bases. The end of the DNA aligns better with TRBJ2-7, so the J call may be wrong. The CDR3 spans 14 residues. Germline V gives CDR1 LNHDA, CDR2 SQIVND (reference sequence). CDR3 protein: CASSSAGGTYEQYF. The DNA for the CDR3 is TGTGCCAGTAGTAGTGCGGGAGGGACCTACGAGCAGTACTTC.

The CDR3 DNA follows: TGCGCCAGCAGCTTGGGATGGGGGCAGGATCAGCCCCAGCATTTT. Protein sequence: CASSLGWGQDQPQHF. The rearrangement uses TRBV5-1 and TRBJ1-5; D may be TRBD1 (6 bases). This CDR3 contains 15 residues. Germline loops: CDR1 SGHRS, CDR2 YFSETQ. V lost 0 bases to trimming and J lost 5 bases, with 12 bases between them.

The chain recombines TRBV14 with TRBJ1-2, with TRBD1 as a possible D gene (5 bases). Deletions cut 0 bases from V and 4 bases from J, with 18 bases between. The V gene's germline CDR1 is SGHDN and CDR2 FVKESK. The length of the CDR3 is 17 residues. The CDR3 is CASSQDQWGGGGYGYTF. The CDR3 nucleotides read TGTGCCAGCAGCCAAGATCAGTGGGGGGGAGGTGGCTATGGCTACACCTTC.

CDR3 sequence: CASSYGEDEQFF. The CDR3 DNA is TGTGCCAGCAGTTACGGCGAAGATGAGCAGTTCTTC. V is TRBV6-6 and J is TRBJ2-1; D is ambiguous. Between the trimmed V and J ends, which lost 2 bases and 8 bases, there was a span of 7 bases. The CDR3 has 12 amino acids. Looked up from germline, CDR1 is MNHNY and CDR2 is SVGAGI (reference sequence).

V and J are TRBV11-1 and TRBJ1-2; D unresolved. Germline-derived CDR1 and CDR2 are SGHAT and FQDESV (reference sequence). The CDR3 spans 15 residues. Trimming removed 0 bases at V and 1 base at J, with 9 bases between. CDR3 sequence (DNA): TGTGCCAGCAGCTTAGCCGTGGACCTTAACTATGGCTACACCTTC. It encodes CASSLAVDLNYGYTF.

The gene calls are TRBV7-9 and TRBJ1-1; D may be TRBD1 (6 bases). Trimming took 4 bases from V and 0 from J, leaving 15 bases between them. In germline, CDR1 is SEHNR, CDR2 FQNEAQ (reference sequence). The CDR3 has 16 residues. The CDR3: CASSWGERGMNTEAFF. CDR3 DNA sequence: TGTGCCAGCAGCTGGGGGGAGAGGGGGATGAACACTGAAGCTTTCTTT. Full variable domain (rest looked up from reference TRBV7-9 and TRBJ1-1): DTGVSQNPRHKITKRGQNVTFRCDPISEHNRLYWYRQTLGQGPEFLTYFQNEAQLEKSRLLSDRFSAERPKGSFSTLEIQRTEQGDSAMYLCASSWGERGMNTEAFFGQGTRLTVV.

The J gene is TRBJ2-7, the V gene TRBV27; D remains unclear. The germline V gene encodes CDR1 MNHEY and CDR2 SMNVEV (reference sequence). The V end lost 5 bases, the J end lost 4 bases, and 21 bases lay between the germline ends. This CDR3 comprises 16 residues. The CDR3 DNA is TGTGCCAGCAGTCCTCGTGGCCCTGGCACAGTTTACGAGCAGTACTTC. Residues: CASSPRGPGTVYEQYF.

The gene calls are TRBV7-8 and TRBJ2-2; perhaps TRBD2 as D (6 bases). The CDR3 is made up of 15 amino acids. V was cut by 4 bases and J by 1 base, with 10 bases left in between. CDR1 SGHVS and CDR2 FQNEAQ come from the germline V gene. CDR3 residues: CASSSLGGNTGELFF. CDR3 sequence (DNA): TGTGCCAGCAGCTCTTTGGGGGGGAACACCGGGGAGCTGTTTTTT.

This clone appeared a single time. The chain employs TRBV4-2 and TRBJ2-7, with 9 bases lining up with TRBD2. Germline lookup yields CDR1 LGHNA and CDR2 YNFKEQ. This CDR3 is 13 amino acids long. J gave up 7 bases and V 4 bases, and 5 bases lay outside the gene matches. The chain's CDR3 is CASSPGLAWEQYF. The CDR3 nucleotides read TGTGCCAGCAGCCCGGGACTAGCCTGGGAGCAGTACTTC.

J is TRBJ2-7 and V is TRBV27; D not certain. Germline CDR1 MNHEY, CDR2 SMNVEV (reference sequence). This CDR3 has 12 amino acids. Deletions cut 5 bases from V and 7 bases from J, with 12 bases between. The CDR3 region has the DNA TGTGCCAGCAGTCAGACCCTCGGGGAGCAGTACTTC. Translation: CASSQTLGEQYF.

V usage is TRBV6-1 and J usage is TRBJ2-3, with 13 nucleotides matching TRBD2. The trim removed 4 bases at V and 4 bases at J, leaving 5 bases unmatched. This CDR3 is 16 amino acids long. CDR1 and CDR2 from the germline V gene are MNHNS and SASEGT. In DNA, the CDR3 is TGTGCCAGCAGTGGGGGACTAGCGGGAAGGGCAGATACGCAGTATTTT. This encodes CASSGGLAGRADTQYF.

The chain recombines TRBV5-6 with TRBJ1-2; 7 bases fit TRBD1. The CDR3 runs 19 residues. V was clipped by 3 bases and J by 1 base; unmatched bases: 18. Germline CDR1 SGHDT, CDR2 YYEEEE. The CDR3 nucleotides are TGTGCCAGCAGCTCTACGGACAGGAGCAAACGGAACGATAACTATGGCTACACCTTC. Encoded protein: CASSSTDRSKRNDNYGYTF.

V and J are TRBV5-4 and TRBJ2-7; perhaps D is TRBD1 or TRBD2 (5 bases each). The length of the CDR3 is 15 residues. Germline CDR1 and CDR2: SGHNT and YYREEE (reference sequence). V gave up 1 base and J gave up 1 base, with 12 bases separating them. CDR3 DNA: TGTGCCAGCAGCTTGACAGGTCGGGGTTCCTACGAGCAGTACTTC. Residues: CASSLTGRGSYEQYF.

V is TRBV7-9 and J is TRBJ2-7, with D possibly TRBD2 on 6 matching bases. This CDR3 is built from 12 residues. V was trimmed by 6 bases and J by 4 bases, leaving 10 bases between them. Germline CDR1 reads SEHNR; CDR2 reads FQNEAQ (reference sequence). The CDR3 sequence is CASSRGSYEQYF. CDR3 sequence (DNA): TGTGCCAGCAGTCGGGGGTCGTACGAGCAGTACTTC.

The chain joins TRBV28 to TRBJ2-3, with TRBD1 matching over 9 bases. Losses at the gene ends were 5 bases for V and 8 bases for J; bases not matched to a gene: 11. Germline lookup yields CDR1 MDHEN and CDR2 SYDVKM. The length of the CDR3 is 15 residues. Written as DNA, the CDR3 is TGTGCCAGCAGTCCTCATTTGGGACAGGGTAGTACGCAGTATTTT. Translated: CASSPHLGQGSTQYF. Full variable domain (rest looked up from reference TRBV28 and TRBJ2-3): DVKVTQSSRYLVKRTGEKVFLECVQDMDHENMFWYRQDPGLGLRLIYFSYDVKMKEKGDIPEGYSVSREKKERFSLILESASTNQTSMYLCASSPHLGQGSTQYFGPGTRLTVL.

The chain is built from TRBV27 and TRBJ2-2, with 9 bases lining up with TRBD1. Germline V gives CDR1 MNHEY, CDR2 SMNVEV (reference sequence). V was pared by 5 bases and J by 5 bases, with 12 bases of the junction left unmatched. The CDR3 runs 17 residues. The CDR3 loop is CASSQSRDRVRTGELFF. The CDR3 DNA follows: TGTGCCAGCAGTCAGTCCCGGGACAGGGTTCGGACCGGGGAGCTGTTTTTT.

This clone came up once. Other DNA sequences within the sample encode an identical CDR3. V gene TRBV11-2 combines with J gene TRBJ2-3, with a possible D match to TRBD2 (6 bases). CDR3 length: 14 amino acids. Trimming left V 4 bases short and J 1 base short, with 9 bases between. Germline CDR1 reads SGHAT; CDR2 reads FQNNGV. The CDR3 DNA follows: TGTGCCAGCAGCTCTTGGGGGGGCACAGATACGCAGTATTTT. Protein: CASSSWGGTDTQYF.

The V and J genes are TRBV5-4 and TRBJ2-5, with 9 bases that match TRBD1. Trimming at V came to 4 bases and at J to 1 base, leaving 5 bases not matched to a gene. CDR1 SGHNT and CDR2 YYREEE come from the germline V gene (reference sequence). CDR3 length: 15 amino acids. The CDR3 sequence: CASSPGTGTQETQYF. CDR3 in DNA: TGTGCCAGCAGCCCCGGGACAGGGACCCAAGAGACCCAGTACTTC.

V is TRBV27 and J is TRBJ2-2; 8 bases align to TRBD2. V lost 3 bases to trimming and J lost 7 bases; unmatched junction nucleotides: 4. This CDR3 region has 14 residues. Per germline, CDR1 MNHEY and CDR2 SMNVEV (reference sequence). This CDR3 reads CASSLGLGIGELFF. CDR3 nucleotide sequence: TGTGCCAGCAGTTTGGGACTAGGAATCGGGGAGCTGTTTTTT.

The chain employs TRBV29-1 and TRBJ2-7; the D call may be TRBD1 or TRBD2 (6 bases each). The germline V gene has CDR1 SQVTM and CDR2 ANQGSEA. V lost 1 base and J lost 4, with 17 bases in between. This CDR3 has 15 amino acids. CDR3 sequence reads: CSVEGQAGSIYEQYF. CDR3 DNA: TGCAGCGTTGAAGGACAGGCGGGAAGTATTTACGAGCAGTACTTC.

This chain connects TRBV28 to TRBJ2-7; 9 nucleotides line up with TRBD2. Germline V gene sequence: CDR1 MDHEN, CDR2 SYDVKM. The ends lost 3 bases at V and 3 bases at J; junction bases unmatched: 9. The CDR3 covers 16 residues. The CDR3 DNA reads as TGTGCCAGCAGTTTGCTCCCCCGTAGCGGGAGCTACGAGCAGTACTTC. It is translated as CASSLLPRSGSYEQYF.